A single sample gave rise to the 28 T cell receptor beta chains below, sequenced in a study of blood T cell repertoires in COVID-19. Measured with immunoSEQ multiplex PCR; TCRdb has only the in-frame clones, and not every one. The sample holds roughly 120,000 clones, 60% to 80% seen once. Sequencing was done on a sample of peripheral blood. These receptors were collected from a man aged 80 or over with COVID-19, enrolled during active disease.

This clone came up a few times. The chain links TRBV5-4 to TRBJ1-2; D may be TRBD1 (5 bases). With 2 bases removed from V and 8 bases from J, the gap between germline ends came to 13 bases. Germline V gene sequence: CDR1 SGHNT, CDR2 YYREEE (reference sequence). The CDR3 loop spans 13 amino acids. CDR3 amino acids: CASSLRGIEGYTF. CDR3 DNA: TGTGCCAGCAGCTTACGGGGGATCGAGGGCTACACCTTC. The full variable domain, with the rest looked up from reference TRBV5-4 and TRBJ1-2, is ETGVTQSPTHLIKTRGQQVTLRCSSQSGHNTVSWYQQALGQGPQFIFQYYREEENGRGNFPPRFSGLQFPNYSSELNVNALELDDSALYLCASSLRGIEGYTFGSGTRLTVV.

In nucleotides, the CDR3 is TGTGCCAGCAGCTCACAGGGAGCCCTCGATGGCTACACCTTC. Protein product: CASSSQGALDGYTF. The chain recombines TRBV9 with TRBJ1-2, with a possible D match to TRBD1 (6 bases). Deletions cut 4 bases from V and 6 bases from J, with 16 bases between. The CDR3 spans 14 residues. In germline, CDR1 is SGDLS, CDR2 YYNGEE.

CDR3 residues: CAIDSSGSVNEQFF. CDR3 bases: TGTGCCATCGATTCTAGCGGGAGTGTCAATGAGCAGTTCTTC. The chain couples TRBV10-3 to TRBJ2-1; 10 bases line up with TRBD2. This CDR3 contains 14 residues. In germline, CDR1 is ENHRY, CDR2 SYGVKD. The ends lost 8 bases at V and 6 bases at J; junction bases unmatched: 7.

This chain uses TRBV28 with TRBJ1-2; no reliable D call. This CDR3 spans 13 amino acids. CDR1 and CDR2 from the germline V gene are MDHEN and SYDVKM. V dropped 6 bases and J dropped 0 bases, with 8 bases sitting between them. The CDR3 protein is CASSLDTNYGYTF. In nucleotides, the CDR3 is TGTGCCAGCAGCCTTGACACTAACTATGGCTACACCTTC.

This clone appeared once. The CDR3 sequence: CASSPRIGSRQETQYF. The CDR3 region has the DNA TGTGCCAGTAGTCCTAGAATCGGTAGCAGACAAGAGACCCAGTACTTC. V is TRBV19 and J is TRBJ2-5; D is unclear. The V end lost 5 bases, the J end lost 2 bases, and 18 bases lay between the germline ends. The CDR3 sequence is 16 residues long. The V gene's germline CDR1 is LNHDA and CDR2 SQIVND (reference sequence).

This clone was seen more than once but under ten times. The rearrangement uses TRBV11-2 and TRBJ2-7; D might be TRBD2 (5 bases). Germline CDR1 is SGHAT and CDR2 is FQNNGV. V was clipped by 4 bases and J by 3 bases, with 16 bases between them. The CDR3 extends over 15 amino acids. This CDR3 reads CASSSLSGEIYEQYF. The CDR3 DNA reads TGTGCCAGCAGCTCCCTCTCCGGGGAAATCTACGAGCAGTACTTC.

This clone was counted between two and nine times. V usage is TRBV27 and J usage is TRBJ2-7; D possibly corresponds to TRBD2 (5 bases). The CDR3 loop spans 14 amino acids. Trimming stripped 3 bases from V and 5 bases from J, with 14 bases between. The germline V gene encodes CDR1 MNHEY and CDR2 SMNVEV (reference sequence). CDR3 DNA: TGTGCCAGCAGTTTTACTGGGAGTTTGAACGAGCAGTACTTC. It yields the protein CASSFTGSLNEQYF.

The chain combines TRBV4-1 with TRBJ2-1; 10 bases are a match to TRBD1. Germline V CDR1 and CDR2: MGHRA, YSYEKL. The CDR3 covers 18 residues. Losses at the gene ends were 0 bases for V and 4 bases for J; bases not matched to a gene: 9. The DNA for the CDR3 is TGCGCCAGCAGCCAAGATTCACTCCGGGACAGGGGTTACAATGAGCAGTTCTTC. This translates into CASSQDSLRDRGYNEQFF.

This clone was observed a few times. The rearrangement links TRBV2 to TRBJ2-5; 7 bases map to TRBD2. Per germline, CDR1 SNHLY and CDR2 FYNNEI. J gave up 0 bases and V 7 bases, and 11 bases lay outside the gene matches. The CDR3 loop spans 16 amino acids. The CDR3 sequence is CASTSGLGSYQETQYF. The CDR3 region has the DNA TGTGCCAGCACCTCAGGACTAGGGTCTTACCAAGAGACCCAGTACTTC.

The chain uses TRBV3-1 (or the pseudogene TRBV3-2) and TRBJ2-7, with D uncertain. The CDR3 has 14 amino acids. Germline CDR1 LGHDT, CDR2 YNNKEL (reference sequence). V lost 1 base to trimming and J lost 3 bases, with 10 bases between them. Here the CDR3 reads CASSQAGEGYEQYF. As DNA, the CDR3 is TGTGCCAGCAGCCAAGCTGGAGAAGGCTACGAGCAGTACTTC.

V usage is TRBV11-3 and J usage is TRBJ2-6; D is perhaps TRBD1 (5 bases). CDR3 size: 13 residues. Germline CDR1 and CDR2: SGHNT and YENEEA. V dropped 9 bases and J dropped 3 bases, with 9 bases sitting between them. Here the CDR3 reads CASQGYGANVLTF. The CDR3 DNA is TGTGCCAGTCAGGGTTATGGGGCCAACGTCCTGACTTTC.

The chain couples TRBV7-8 to TRBJ2-6, with D tentatively TRBD2 (5 bases). With 1 base removed from V and 0 bases from J, the gap between germline ends came to 19 bases. The CDR3 is 20 residues long. Germline V gene data show CDR1 as SGHVS and CDR2 as FQNEAQ. CDR3 amino acids: CASSLGLVSGDLSGANVLTF. CDR3 nucleotides: TGTGCCAGCAGCTTAGGCCTGGTAAGCGGAGACCTCTCTGGGGCCAACGTCCTGACTTTC.

In this sample, this clone turned up a few times. This chain connects TRBV6-5 to TRBJ1-1; D is uncertain. CDR3 length: 15 amino acids. Germline V gives CDR1 MNHEY, CDR2 SVGAGI. V lost 1 base, J lost 2 bases, and 11 bases lay in between. For the CDR3, the DNA is TGTGCCAGCAGTTACTACTCCGGGATCAACACTGAAGCTTTCTTT. Translated: CASSYYSGINTEAFF.

This chain links TRBV27 with TRBJ2-1; 8 bases are a match to TRBD1. Germline V gene data show CDR1 as MNHEY and CDR2 as SMNVEV (reference sequence). The CDR3 length is 17 residues. Unmatched junction bases numbered 8, after V lost 2 bases and J lost 2 bases. As DNA, the CDR3 is TGTGCCAGCAGTTTACCCCCCCGACAGGGGCCCTACAATGAGCAGTTCTTC. Translated: CASSLPPRQGPYNEQFF.

This chain links TRBV7-2 with TRBJ2-7; 14 nucleotides match TRBD2. Germline V CDR1 and CDR2: SGHTA, FQGNSA. CDR3 length: 17 residues. J was trimmed by 1 base and V by 5 bases; bases with no gene match: 7. DNA for the CDR3: TGTGCCAGCAGCCCTACCGGGACTAGCGGGAGATCCTACGAGCAGTACTTC. Its translation: CASSPTGTSGRSYEQYF.

The rearrangement links TRBV5-1 to TRBJ2-3; no firm D call. V lost 4 bases and J 0 bases, leaving 6 bases between the germline ends. Germline loops: CDR1 SGHRS, CDR2 YFSETQ. The CDR3 consists of 13 residues. The CDR3 DNA reads as TGCGCCAGCAGCCACTCAAGCACAGATACGCAGTATTTT. Amino acids: CASSHSSTDTQYF.

The chain has TRBV28 and TRBJ1-1; maybe TRBD1 (6 bases). The V and J ends lost 1 base and 3 bases respectively, with 15 bases between them. Per germline, CDR1 MDHEN and CDR2 SYDVKM. The CDR3 spans 16 residues. CDR3 nucleotide sequence: TGTGCCAGCAGTTTATACAGGCAGGCAGGGGACACTGAAGCTTTCTTT. This sequence encodes CASSLYRQAGDTEAFF. Together with reference TRBV28 and TRBJ1-1, the CDR3 gives the full variable domain: DVKVTQSSRYLVKRTGEKVFLECVQDMDHENMFWYRQDPGLGLRLIYFSYDVKMKEKGDIPEGYSVSREKKERFSLILESASTNQTSMYLCASSLYRQAGDTEAFFGQGTRLTVV.

J is TRBJ1-2 and V is TRBV6-4; 8 bases match TRBD1. The J segment lost 4 bases and the V segment lost 2 bases, leaving 0 bases of the junction unmatched. This CDR3 comprises 13 residues. Germline values: CDR1 MRHNA, CDR2 SNTAGT. The CDR3 nucleotides read TGTGCCAGCAGTGACGGGACAGGCTATGGCTACACCTTC. It is translated as CASSDGTGYGYTF.

The rearrangement joins TRBV5-1 to TRBJ2-7; TRBD2 agrees at 9 bases. The length of the CDR3 is 14 residues. J lost 7 bases, V lost 2 bases, and 7 bases had no gene match. In germline, CDR1 is SGHRS, CDR2 YFSETQ. CDR3 residues: CASSFLAGVGEQYF. The CDR3 DNA reads as TGCGCCAGCAGCTTCTTAGCGGGAGTGGGAGAGCAGTACTTC.

The chain has TRBV18 and TRBJ2-2; 7 positions match TRBD2. CDR1 KGHSH and CDR2 LQKENI come from the germline V gene. The CDR3 contains 15 residues. The ends lost 7 bases at V and 2 bases at J; junction bases unmatched: 7. CDR3 protein: CASLSGLTNTGELFF. The CDR3 DNA reads TGTGCCAGCTTGTCGGGACTAACCAACACCGGGGAGCTGTTTTTT.

The chain is built from TRBV4-2 and TRBJ2-2; 9 positions agree with TRBD2. Germline values: CDR1 LGHNA, CDR2 YNFKEQ. With 2 bases clipped from V and 8 bases from J, the junction kept 12 bases outside the gene matches. The CDR3 is made up of 17 amino acids. The CDR3 protein is CASSQYIAGLAGGELFF. CDR3 coding DNA: TGTGCCAGCAGCCAATACATCGCGGGACTAGCCGGAGGGGAGCTGTTTTTT.

The rearrangement joins TRBV5-1 to TRBJ1-1; TRBD1 might be the D (6 bases). Trimming stripped 5 bases from V and 7 bases from J, with 18 bases between. The CDR3 has 14 residues. Germline values: CDR1 SGHRS, CDR2 YFSETQ. The CDR3 DNA reads as TGCGCCAGCAGGAAAACACCAGGGGCTGGTGAAGCTTTCTTT. It encodes CASRKTPGAGEAFF.

The chain carries TRBV27 and TRBJ2-1; D is possibly TRBD2 (7 bases). V gave up 0 bases and J gave up 5 bases, with 14 bases separating them. Looked up from germline, CDR1 is MNHEY and CDR2 is SMNVEV (reference sequence). The CDR3 is 16 amino acids. The CDR3 loop reads CASSLSWAGADNEQFF. The CDR3 DNA follows: TGTGCCAGCAGTTTATCGTGGGCGGGGGCCGACAATGAGCAGTTCTTC.

V and J are TRBV11-2 and TRBJ2-3; 7 bases align to TRBD1. CDR3 size: 15 residues. Germline V gene data show CDR1 as SGHAT and CDR2 as FQNNGV. V was pared by 5 bases and J by 0 bases, with 5 bases of the junction left unmatched. Here the CDR3 reads CASSPRDRSTDTQYF. CDR3 sequence (DNA): TGTGCCAGCAGCCCCCGGGACAGAAGCACAGATACGCAGTATTTT.

This clone was detected once. The chain recombines TRBV27 with TRBJ2-3; 10 nucleotides match TRBD1. The CDR3 is 14 amino acids. The germline V gene encodes CDR1 MNHEY and CDR2 SMNVEV (reference sequence). Trimming cost V 6 bases and J 3 bases; bases outside gene matches: 3. The CDR3 DNA reads TGTGCCAGCAGCGCGGGACAGGGGACAGATACGCAGTATTTT. Translation: CASSAGQGTDTQYF.

The CDR3: CASSHPGVRTEAFF. DNA for the CDR3: TGTGCCAGCAGCCATCCAGGGGTTCGGACTGAAGCTTTCTTT. The rearrangement links TRBV5-6 to TRBJ1-1, with TRBD1 as a possible D gene (6 bases). CDR3 length: 14 residues. Per germline, CDR1 SGHDT and CDR2 YYEEEE. Trimming shortened V by 4 bases and J by 5 bases, and 15 bases separated the two germline ends.

This sequence joins TRBV3-1 (or the pseudogene TRBV3-2) and TRBJ1-3; no firm D call. The CDR3 consists of 16 residues. CDR1 and CDR2 (germline): LGHDT, YNNKEL (reference sequence). With 1 base removed from V and 5 bases from J, the gap between germline ends came to 15 bases. The CDR3 reads CASSQAAPLARNTIYF. The CDR3 nucleotides read TGTGCCAGCAGCCAAGCAGCCCCGTTAGCCCGAAACACCATATATTTT.

This chain joins TRBV4-3 and TRBJ1-1; D is undetermined. This CDR3 comprises 14 residues. V was cut by 4 bases and J by 1 base, with 10 bases left in between. Germline lookup yields CDR1 LGHNA and CDR2 YSLEER. The CDR3, as DNA: TGCGCCAGCAGCCCCTTTAGCGGGAACACTGAAGCTTTCTTT. Its translation: CASSPFSGNTEAFF.